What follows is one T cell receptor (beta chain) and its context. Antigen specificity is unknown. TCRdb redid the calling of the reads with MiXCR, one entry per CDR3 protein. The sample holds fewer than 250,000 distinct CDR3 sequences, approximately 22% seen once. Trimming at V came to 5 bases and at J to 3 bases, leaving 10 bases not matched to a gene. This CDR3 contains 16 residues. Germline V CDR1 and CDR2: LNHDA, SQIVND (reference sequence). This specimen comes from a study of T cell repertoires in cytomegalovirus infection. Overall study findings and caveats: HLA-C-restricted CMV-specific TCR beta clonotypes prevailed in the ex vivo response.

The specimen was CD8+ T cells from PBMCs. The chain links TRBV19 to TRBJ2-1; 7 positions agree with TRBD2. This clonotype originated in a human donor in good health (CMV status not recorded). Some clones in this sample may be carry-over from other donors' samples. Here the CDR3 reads CASSRLARDYYNEQFF. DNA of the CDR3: TGTGCCAGTAGTCGGCTAGCGAGGGACTACTACAATGAGCAGTTCTTC.